This is a list of T cell receptor beta chains from one sample in a study of blood T cells in healthy people across ages. Each CDR3 protein gets one entry after TCRdb re-called the 5' RACE reads with MiXCR. The sample holds 1.5 million to 1.8 million distinct CDR3 sequences, roughly 43% seen once. Sequencing was carried out using blood. The receptors come from a woman aged 18-29 years in good health. Each CDR3 is given with its conserved first and last residue. A D gene is named only where the DNA matches it firmly. Clone sizes are given selectively: once, few, many, or a class where the clone is expanded.

V: TRBV20-1; size: NA; length: 14; J: TRBJ1-6; D: NA; CDR3: CSARVWTDGSPLHF; DNA: TGCAGTGCTAGAGTGTGGACAGATGGTTCACCCCTCCACTTT
V: TRBV3-1; size: NA; length: 13; J: TRBJ2-5; D: NA; CDR3: CASSQDITTLGYF; DNA: TGTGCCAGCAGCCAAGATATAACAACTTTAGGGTACTTC
V: TRBV4-2; size: few; length: 11; J: TRBJ1-1; D: NA; CDR3: CASSQFTEAFF; DNA: TGTGCCAGCAGCCAATTCACTGAAGCTTTCTTT
V: TRBV7-9; size: NA; length: 15; J: TRBJ2-1; D: NA; CDR3: CASNSARDGHNEQFF; DNA: TGTGCCAGCAACTCCGCCCGGGACGGACACAATGAGCAGTTCTTC
V: TRBV20-1; size: NA; length: 13; J: TRBJ2-3; D: TRBD2; CDR3: CSAIAGNTDTQYF; DNA: TGCAGTGCTATAGCGGGAAACACAGATACGCAGTATTTT
V: TRBV20-1; size: few; length: 17; J: TRBJ2-5; D: NA; CDR3: CSARDRRSFGEWGTQYF; DNA: TGCAGTGCTAGAGATCGACGGAGTTTTGGGGAATGGGGGACCCAGTACTTC
V: TRBV29-1; size: few; length: 13; J: TRBJ2-5; D: NA; CDR3: CSVPWPYQETQYF; DNA: TGCAGCGTTCCCTGGCCGTACCAAGAGACCCAGTACTTC
V: TRBV18; size: NA; length: 14; J: TRBJ1-5; D: TRBD1; CDR3: CASSPTGGLQPQHF; DNA: TGTGCCAGCTCACCCACAGGGGGCCTTCAGCCCCAGCATTTT
V: TRBV6-6; size: few; length: 15; J: TRBJ1-2; D: TRBD1; CDR3: CASSFRTGTNYGYTF; DNA: TGTGCCAGCAGTTTCCGGACAGGAACTAACTATGGCTACACCTTC
V: TRBV20-1; size: NA; length: 15; J: TRBJ2-3; D: NA; CDR3: CSARDAGQSTDTQYF; DNA: TGCAGTGCTAGAGATGCCGGACAGAGCACAGATACGCAGTATTTT
V: TRBV9; size: few; length: 14; J: TRBJ2-7; D: TRBD2; CDR3: CASSVTSGSNEQYF; DNA: TGTGCCAGCAGCGTAACTAGCGGGAGTAATGAGCAGTACTTC
V: TRBV11-2; size: NA; length: 14; J: TRBJ2-3; D: NA; CDR3: CASSFIWGTDTQYF; DNA: TGTGCCAGCAGCTTTATCTGGGGCACAGATACGCAGTATTTT
V: TRBV12-3/TRBV12-4; size: NA; length: 14; J: TRBJ2-1; D: TRBD2; CDR3: CASRVAGGPLEQFF; DNA: TGTGCCAGCAGAGTAGCGGGGGGCCCTCTTGAGCAGTTCTTC
V: TRBV7-3; size: few; length: 15; J: TRBJ2-1; D: NA; CDR3: CATDPDGSFYNEQFF; DNA: TGTGCCACCGACCCGGACGGATCGTTCTACAATGAGCAGTTCTTC
V: TRBV7-9; size: NA; length: 13; J: TRBJ1-1; D: NA; CDR3: CASIPRSGTEAFF; DNA: TGTGCCAGCATCCCGAGGAGTGGCACTGAAGCTTTCTTT
V: TRBV29-1; size: NA; length: 15; J: TRBJ2-5; D: TRBD2; CDR3: CSVEPRTSRLETQYF; DNA: TGCAGCGTTGAACCCAGGACTAGCCGCCTGGAGACCCAGTACTTC
V: TRBV12-3/TRBV12-4; size: NA; length: 14; J: TRBJ2-7; D: NA; CDR3: CASSLRDISYEQYF; DNA: TGTGCCAGCAGTTTAAGGGATATCTCCTACGAGCAGTACTTC
V: TRBV27; size: NA; length: 15; J: TRBJ2-7; D: NA; CDR3: CASSPHRGGTYEQYF; DNA: TGTGCCAGCAGTCCCCACAGGGGAGGCACGTACGAGCAGTACTTC
V: TRBV6-1; size: NA; length: 15; J: TRBJ1-5; D: NA; CDR3: CASTVENYSNQPQHF; DNA: TGTGCCAGCACTGTCGAGAACTATAGCAATCAGCCCCAGCATTTT
V: TRBV4-3; size: NA; length: 13; J: TRBJ1-3; D: NA; CDR3: CASSPVFGNTIYF; DNA: TGCGCCAGCAGTCCCGTCTTTGGAAACACCATATATTTT
V: TRBV7-8; size: NA; length: 19; J: TRBJ2-3; D: TRBD2; CDR3: CASSFYPLASGHTTDTQYF; DNA: TGTGCCAGCAGCTTCTACCCCCTGGCTAGCGGTCATACCACAGATACGCAGTATTTT
V: TRBV12-3/TRBV12-4; size: many; length: 12; J: TRBJ2-1; D: NA; CDR3: CASSPPYNEQFF; DNA: TGTGCCAGCAGCCCACCCTACAATGAGCAGTTCTTC
V: TRBV4-3; size: once; length: 18; J: TRBJ2-1; D: TRBD2; CDR3: CASSRERGGLGSYNEQFF; DNA: TGCGCCAGCAGCCGAGAGCGGGGGGGCCTCGGCTCCTACAATGAGCAGTTCTTC
V: TRBV29-1; size: NA; length: 15; J: TRBJ1-1; D: NA; CDR3: CSVEGKLRRNTEAFF; DNA: TGCAGCGTTGAAGGGAAGCTACGGAGGAACACTGAAGCTTTCTTT
V: TRBV9; size: NA; length: 14; J: TRBJ2-1; D: NA; CDR3: CASSVVDGPNEQFF; DNA: TGTGCCAGCAGCGTAGTGGACGGACCAAATGAGCAGTTCTTC
V: TRBV27; size: few; length: 13; J: TRBJ2-1; D: NA; CDR3: CASTSAGRNEQFF; DNA: TGTGCCAGCACCTCGGCGGGGAGAAATGAGCAGTTCTTC
V: TRBV20-1; size: few; length: 15; J: TRBJ2-3; D: TRBD1; CDR3: CSADSRDRSTDTQYF; DNA: TGCAGTGCTGACTCCCGGGACAGATCCACAGATACGCAGTATTTT
V: TRBV20-1; size: few; length: 15; J: TRBJ2-3; D: TRBD2; CDR3: CSASPEREFTDTQYF; DNA: TGCAGTGCTAGCCCCGAGCGGGAGTTCACAGATACGCAGTATTTT
V: TRBV12-3/TRBV12-4; size: NA; length: 14; J: TRBJ2-7; D: TRBD1; CDR3: CASSFSGGYHEQYF; DNA: TGTGCCAGCAGTTTTTCAGGGGGCTACCACGAGCAGTACTTC
V: TRBV28; size: NA; length: 17; J: TRBJ1-2; D: TRBD1; CDR3: CASSIPGQIGSNYGYTF; DNA: TGTGCCAGCAGTATCCCGGGACAGATTGGATCGAACTATGGCTACACCTTC
V: TRBV4-3; size: NA; length: 17; J: TRBJ2-1; D: TRBD2; CDR3: CASSQAPGLASYNEQFF; DNA: TGCGCCAGCAGCCAAGCCCCGGGACTAGCGAGTTACAATGAGCAGTTCTTC
V: TRBV24-1; size: NA; length: 18; J: TRBJ2-1; D: TRBD2; CDR3: CATSDLPWTSGMVNEQFF; DNA: TGTGCCACCAGTGATTTACCCTGGACTAGCGGGATGGTCAATGAGCAGTTCTTC
V: TRBV18; size: NA; length: 13; J: TRBJ1-6; D: TRBD1; CDR3: CASSPRQGPTLHF; DNA: TGTGCCAGCTCACCTCGACAGGGGCCAACCCTCCACTTT
V: TRBV7-8; size: few; length: 17; J: TRBJ2-1; D: NA; CDR3: CASSNQRVLPRDNEQFF; DNA: TGTGCCAGCAGCAACCAACGGGTACTGCCCCGCGACAATGAGCAGTTCTTC
V: TRBV29-1; size: NA; length: 13; J: TRBJ1-2; D: NA; CDR3: CSVELGSPHGYTF; DNA: TGCAGCGTTGAACTCGGCAGTCCCCATGGCTACACCTTC
V: TRBV6-6; size: NA; length: 13; J: TRBJ2-5; D: NA; CDR3: CASSYSQGGKQYF; DNA: TGTGCCAGCAGTTACTCCCAGGGTGGCAAGCAGTACTTC
V: TRBV12-3/TRBV12-4; size: NA; length: 14; J: TRBJ2-5; D: NA; CDR3: CASSLALTQETQYF; DNA: TGTGCCAGCAGTTTAGCGCTTACCCAAGAGACCCAGTACTTC
V: TRBV28; size: NA; length: 15; J: TRBJ1-4; D: NA; CDR3: CASFGVGVENEKLFF; DNA: TGTGCCAGTTTTGGGGTTGGGGTAGAAAATGAAAAACTGTTTTTT
V: TRBV4-1; size: many; length: 15; J: TRBJ2-4; D: NA; CDR3: CASSQDSRGGNIQYF; DNA: TGCGCCAGCAGCCAAGATTCGAGGGGGGGAAACATTCAGTACTTC
V: TRBV20-1; size: NA; length: 14; J: TRBJ2-1; D: NA; CDR3: CSALDWSGPNEQFF; DNA: TGCAGTGCTTTGGACTGGAGTGGCCCCAATGAGCAGTTCTTC